The 12 T cell receptor beta chains listed next were all sequenced from one sample in a study of blood T cell repertoires in COVID-19. This table comes from immunoSEQ multiplex PCR, and its TCRdb copy is limited to in-frame clones, with some not included. Of roughly 160,000 clones listed, more than 70% were seen once; the top ten hold roughly 2%. The sequenced sample consisted of peripheral blood. Receptor source: a man aged 45-60 years who had recovered from COVID-19.

V and J are TRBV5-1 and TRBJ2-7, with 7 bases identical to TRBD1. V lost 1 base to trimming and J lost 0 bases; unmatched junction nucleotides: 4. The CDR3 extends over 15 amino acids. CDR1 is SGHRS, CDR2 YFSETQ, per germline. CDR3 coding DNA: TGCGCCAGCAGCTTGATACAGGGGAGCTCCTACGAGCAGTACTTC. This gives the protein CASSLIQGSSYEQYF.

V usage is TRBV4-2 and J usage is TRBJ2-2, with D possibly being TRBD2 (7 bases). The CDR3 is 17 amino acids. Germline V gene data show CDR1 as LGHNA and CDR2 as YNFKEQ. Trimming stripped 0 bases from V and 7 bases from J, with 18 bases between. In DNA, the CDR3 is TGTGCCAGCAGCCAAGAAGTTCTGGGGGGGGCCGGCGGGGAGCTGTTTTTT. Protein sequence: CASSQEVLGGAGGELFF.

The chain couples TRBV4-3 to TRBJ1-2; D is perhaps TRBD1 (6 bases). The CDR3 loop spans 12 amino acids. Germline V gives CDR1 LGHNA, CDR2 YSLEER. V lost 4 bases, J lost 14 bases, and 17 bases lay in between. The CDR3 loop is CASSRVGQTKTF. In DNA, the CDR3 is TGCGCCAGCAGCCGCGTCGGACAGACAAAAACCTTC.

The rearrangement joins TRBV7-2 to TRBJ1-1; perhaps TRBD1 as D (5 bases). In germline, CDR1 is SGHTA, CDR2 FQGNSA. The CDR3 is made up of 13 amino acids. V lost 5 bases and J 1 base, leaving 8 bases between the germline ends. The CDR3 bases are TGTGCCAGCAGCACCGACAGGAACACTGAAGCTTTCTTT. Protein sequence: CASSTDRNTEAFF.

The V and J genes are TRBV28 and TRBJ2-7; 9 positions match TRBD1. The CDR3 totals 14 residues. V was pared by 4 bases and J by 4 bases, with 5 bases of the junction left unmatched. Germline CDR1 and CDR2: MDHEN and SYDVKM. The CDR3 is CASSYRGLVYEQYF. For the CDR3, the DNA is TGTGCCAGCAGTTACAGGGGGCTTGTGTACGAGCAGTACTTC.

This chain uses TRBV6-6 with TRBJ2-1; 13 bases agree with TRBD2. The germline V gene encodes CDR1 MNHNY and CDR2 SVGAGI (reference sequence). V shed 5 bases and J 8 bases; nucleotides not matched to a gene: 12. The CDR3 has 17 amino acids. The CDR3 loop is CASSPWTSGGAGDEQFF. CDR3 DNA sequence: TGTGCCAGCAGTCCATGGACTAGCGGGGGTGCAGGGGATGAGCAGTTCTTC.

The genes are TRBV6-5 and TRBJ1-2; D gene unclear. V lost 0 bases to trimming and J lost 7 bases, with 12 bases between them. The CDR3 totals 14 residues. CDR1 is MNHEY, CDR2 SVGAGI, per germline. The CDR3 coding sequence is TGTGCCAGCAGTTACTCGCATAACTCAATTGGCTACACCTTC. Translating gives CASSYSHNSIGYTF.

This chain links TRBV6-1 with TRBJ1-2; TRBD1 might be the D (6 bases). CDR1 is MNHNS, CDR2 SASEGT, per germline. The CDR3 loop spans 14 amino acids. Trimming took off 1 base at V and 8 bases at J, with 14 bases between the two ends. The DNA of the CDR3 is TGTGCCAGCAGTGAAGGGGGCAGGGGTGAAGGCTACACCTTC. This codes for CASSEGGRGEGYTF.

The chain joins TRBV3-1 (or the pseudogene TRBV3-2) to TRBJ1-4, with D possibly matching TRBD1 (6 bases). CDR1 and CDR2 (germline): LGHDT, YNNKEL (reference sequence). The CDR3 is made up of 14 amino acids. Trimming took 4 bases from V and 8 from J, leaving 14 bases between them. CDR3 sequence (DNA): TGTGCCAGCAGCCGCGGACAGCGGGAAGAAAAACTGTTTTTT. It is translated as CASSRGQREEKLFF.

This sequence joins TRBV25-1 and TRBJ1-2; D is unclear. The germline V and J ends were trimmed by 2 bases and 7 bases, with 11 bases remaining between them. Germline assignment: CDR1 MGHDK and CDR2 SYGVNS. This CDR3 is built from 13 residues. The DNA of the CDR3 is TGTGCCAGCAGTGAAGATCCGGGTCCTGGCTACACCTTC. Protein: CASSEDPGPGYTF.

The rearrangement links TRBV5-6 to TRBJ2-1; 10 bases are a match to TRBD2. Per the germline V gene, CDR1 is SGHDT and CDR2 is YYEEEE. This CDR3 contains 16 residues. The J segment lost 1 base and the V segment lost 3 bases, leaving 4 bases of the junction unmatched. CDR3 sequence (DNA): TGTGCCAGCAGCTCGTTACTAGCGGGATCCTACAATGAGCAGTTCTTC. Translating gives CASSSLLAGSYNEQFF.

This sequence joins TRBV28 and TRBJ1-6; no definite D call. The germline V gene has CDR1 MDHEN and CDR2 SYDVKM. With 6 bases removed from V and 5 bases from J, the gap between germline ends came to 11 bases. CDR3 size: 14 residues. This CDR3 is CASSSPVDNSPLHF. The CDR3 DNA reads TGTGCCAGCAGCTCCCCCGTTGATAATTCACCCCTCCACTTT.